This T cell receptor beta chain appears in the sequencing data of a study of shared clonotypes between healthy human individuals (dated by TCRdb to 2019 to 2021). For the wider study: The cohort comprised two women and a few men aged 18 to 49 years. To estimate repertoire size and how much clonotypes are shared between individuals, the study performed deep sequencing of blood TCR repertoires from a handful of healthy adults. Per donor, leukapheresis produced somewhere between about 0.94 and 9 billion PBMCs. To increase sequencing depth and limit assay-specific biases, TCR repertoire library preparation and sequencing were carried out by different laboratories using diverse techniques. For each donor, CD4 naive and CD4 memory were each given three plates, CD8 naive was given two plates, and CD8 memory was given one plate. Results and caveats for the whole study, not just this receptor: Compared with non-shared clonotypes, clonotypes shared by all four sorted-subset donors had higher generation probabilities. Sampling was restricted to blood, and TCR repertoires in tissues likely differ from the TCR repertoires found in blood. Because the study included a small number of donors, the genetic and exposure-history diversity represented was limited. Naive subsets generally had larger estimated clonotype richness than memory subsets. Incomplete sequencing was indicated by rarefaction of sorted-subset datasets, despite the large sequencing depth. When several donors were compared, the shared fraction of clonotypes was about 5.4% for naive CD4, around 3.6% for naive CD8, 2% to 2.5% for memory CD4, and around 0.4% for memory CD8. Based on pairwise subsampling, the degree of clonotype sharing among donors was expected to be affected by sequencing depth.

V is cut by 4 bases and J by 7 bases, and the space between the germline ends is 12 bases. From the germline V gene (reference sequence), CDR1 is SGHNT and CDR2 is YYREEE. The CDR3 spans 12 residues, from the cysteine through the phenylalanine. This entry keeps only the CDR3 DNA: 36 bases, framed from base 1. Using the deep immunoSEQ assay, TCR CDR3 regions were amplified from genomic DNA by multiplex PCR. Extracted genomic DNA from each cell subset was distributed evenly across all wells of several immunoSEQ 96-well plates, and each plate was treated as a replicate. For sorted subsets, 150 to 250 ng of genomic DNA, equivalent to about 30,000 T cell genomes, went into each replicate PCR. Purified libraries were measured with a Qubit 3.0 fluorometer, size-checked on a Bioanalyzer 2100, and measured again with the KAPA Library Quantification kit. Each immunoSEQ 96-well plate was sequenced on its own single-read 150-cycle Illumina NextSeq 550 flow cell. In the authors' own workflow: Because the immunoSEQ output held only junctional sequences and lacked quality scores, the filtering could not match the filtering applied to full-length reads. To assign V/J genes and CDR3, sequences were annotated against IMGT germline references using PyIR, a Python wrapper for IgBLAST v1.9. Reads were removed for weak V/J assignments (E-value above 1e-6), missing CDR3, stop codons, out-of-frame junctions, or ambiguous translated residues. V3J clonotypes were defined by identical inferred V gene, J gene, and CDR3 amino acid sequence. Percentage overlap between repertoires was calculated by dividing the number of shared unique clonotypes by the size of the smaller repertoire. RTK rarefaction, the Chao1 estimator, and Recon v2.1 estimates of unobserved clonotypes were used to assess repertoire richness. For all TCRbeta clonotypes obtained by the gDNA method from a few donors, generation probabilities were computed with OLGA. TCRdb holds this immuneACCESS table with in-frame rearrangements only. Some clones are missing; in checked studies, unresolved V genes explain under half, and the rest has no known cause. D and trimming were read from the DNA, whereas the V and J calls and clone size are those reported in that table. The sample data list some 2,400,000 clones, and around 95% of these were observed just once. 0.1% to 0.15% of the sample comes from the top ten.

This clone has a single count. The specificity of this receptor is unknown. No much larger clone exists at a distance of one base, and base qualities are not known. The donors were healthy, HIV-negative adults who had no recently reported acute infections or vaccinations. Every donor was a Caucasian adult living in Nashville, Tennessee, USA. CD4+ T cells were enriched by magnetic negative selection; naive cells were then positively selected on CD45RA, and the negative fraction formed the memory subset. Blood was obtained by leukapheresis, after which PBMCs were separated by Ficoll-Histopaque density gradient centrifugation and cryopreserved in liquid nitrogen vapor phase. Analytical flow cytometry was used to check the purity and quantity of each magnetically sorted T cell population. Genomic DNA was isolated from each sorted fraction and quantified by UV absorbance on a Nanodrop 2000c.

This sequence originates from a man younger than 35 in good health. The sequenced material came from naive CD4+ T cells sorted from blood. Read against the paper, the sample's cell subset or site label means: CD45RA+ positively selected. In this chain, TRBV5-4 is recombined with TRBJ2-7; TRBD2 could be the D gene, as 6 bases match. This receptor has the CDR3 CASSPGTPEQYF. The sequenced DNA is TGTGCCAGCAGCCCCGGGACTCCAGAGCAGTACTTC.